The clone carrying this T cell receptor beta chain was counted only a few times. Its target is not known. The record originates from a study of human T cells and chemical hapten exposure. Whole-study context: There were per-sample TCR yield variations, arising mainly from small pooled library volume differences. Study-wide findings and caveats: After DPC sensitization, TCRs above 1 in 1000 frequency showed no change.

The CDR3 is 15 residues long. Between the trimmed V and J ends, which lost 0 bases and 3 bases, there was a span of 9 bases. Looked up from germline, CDR1 is SGHAT and CDR2 is FQNNGV. TCRdb reprocessed the RACE reads with MiXCR, giving one entry per CDR3 protein. The sample lists roughly 250,000 distinct CDR3 sequences, about 9% occurring once. This sample's time point: pre-sensitization, week 0. Treatment reported: therapeutic diphenylcyclopropenone sensitization with weekly scalp DPC. Every patch test was put on after a blood sample was taken. Each donor was an alopecia patient between 18 and 70 years of age who qualified for DPC.

The chain carries TRBV11-2 and TRBJ2-1; D is perhaps TRBD2 (5 bases). The sample in question was whole blood, obtained in connection with sensitization to the hapten diphenylcyclopropenone (DPC). This clonotype was sampled from a woman in her thirties or forties with alopecia areata. Some clones in this sample may be carry-over from other donors' samples. The CDR3 region has the DNA TGTGCCAGCAGCTTAGATCTAGCCCGCTACAATGAGCAGTTCTTC. This sequence encodes CASSLDLARYNEQFF.